The 14 T cell receptor beta chains given below trace back to one sample, sequenced in a study of T cell responses to AZD1222 COVID-19 vaccine. TCRdb's table, derived via immunoSEQ multiplex PCR, lists solely in-frame clones and lacks some. The table records about 64,000 clones, about 90% of them present only once. Source: peripheral blood, taken 28 days after the second dose of the MenACWY control vaccine. The receptor set was obtained from an adult who received the MenACWY meningococcal vaccine as a control.

The gene calls are TRBV2 and TRBJ1-2, with D unresolved. The V end was cut by 1 base, the J end by 0 bases, with 3 bases between. The germline V gene encodes CDR1 SNHLY and CDR2 FYNNEI. The CDR3 is 13 amino acids. The CDR3 DNA sequence: TGTGCCAGCAGTGAAGGCCCTAACTATGGCTACACCTTC. Residues: CASSEGPNYGYTF. Based on the CDR3 plus reference TRBV2 and TRBJ1-2, the full variable domain is EPEVTQTPSHQVTQMGQEVILRCVPISNHLYFYWYRQILGQKVEFLVSFYNNEISEKSEIFDDQFSVERPDGSNFTLKIRSTKLEDSAMYFCASSEGPNYGYTFGSGTRLTVV.

V and J are TRBV4-1 and TRBJ2-1, with D unclear. CDR3 length: 13 amino acids. CDR1 is MGHRA and CDR2 is YSYEKL in the germline V gene. V lost 4 bases, J lost 8 bases, and 12 bases lay in between. The DNA of the CDR3 is TGCGCCAGCAGCCGAGCCCCGCAGGATGAGCAGTTCTTC. This gives the protein CASSRAPQDEQFF.

This sequence joins TRBV5-1 and TRBJ2-2; D is undetermined. Germline V CDR1 and CDR2: SGHRS, YFSETQ. There are 15 residues in the CDR3. The V gene lost 0 bases and the J gene lost 0 bases, with 6 bases spanning the gap. The CDR3 DNA reads as TGCGCCAGCAGCTTGGGCGTTCCGAACACCGGGGAGCTGTTTTTT. It is translated as CASSLGVPNTGELFF.

The V call is TRBV5-1, the J call TRBJ2-1; D is unclear. The CDR3 contains 13 residues. V lost 1 base, J lost 4 bases, and 6 bases lay in between. Germline-derived CDR1 and CDR2 are SGHRS and YFSETQ. Here the CDR3 reads CASSLRPYNEQFF. CDR3 DNA sequence: TGCGCCAGCAGCTTGAGGCCGTACAATGAGCAGTTCTTC.

This chain joins TRBV5-4 and TRBJ1-2, with D tentatively TRBD1 (5 bases). This CDR3 is 15 amino acids long. V lost 4 bases and J 8 bases, leaving 21 bases between the germline ends. The germline V gene encodes CDR1 SGHNT and CDR2 YYREEE (reference sequence). The DNA of the CDR3 is TGTGCCAGCAGCCTAAGATTTTCAGGGACCGGCGGCTACACCTTC. Translating it yields CASSLRFSGTGGYTF.

V gene TRBV5-1 combines with J gene TRBJ2-1; tentatively, D is TRBD1 (6 bases). Germline CDR1 is SGHRS and CDR2 is YFSETQ. Trimming removed 2 bases from V and 8 bases from J, with 14 bases in between. The CDR3 is 14 amino acids. The CDR3 DNA reads TGCGCCAGCAGCTTTCTTACAGGGAAGGATGAGCAGTTCTTC. Encoded protein: CASSFLTGKDEQFF.

The V and J genes are TRBV5-5 and TRBJ2-3, with TRBD2 matching 12 bases. CDR1 and CDR2 from the germline V gene are SGHKS and YYEKEE (reference sequence). This CDR3 has 16 amino acids. With V trimmed by 1 base and J by 1 base, 1 base remained unmatched. CDR3 sequence: CASSLRTSGGTDTQYF. The DNA of the CDR3 is TGTGCCAGCAGCTTGAGGACTAGCGGGGGCACAGATACGCAGTATTTT. The variable domain in full, with the rest retrieved from reference TRBV5-5 and TRBJ2-3, is DAGVTQSPTHLIKTRGQQVTLRCSPISGHKSVSWYQQVLGQGPQFIFQYYEKEERGRGNFPDRFSARQFPNYSSELNVNALLLGDSALYLCASSLRTSGGTDTQYFGPGTRLTVL.

V is TRBV2 and J is TRBJ2-5; 7 bases match TRBD2. The V and J ends lost 3 bases and 7 bases, in that order; junction bases with no gene match: 11. This CDR3 comprises 15 residues. Per germline, CDR1 SNHLY and CDR2 FYNNEI. In DNA, the CDR3 is TGTGCCAGCAGTGACCAGGCTAGCGGCCCCGGGACCCAGTACTTC. Its protein product is CASSDQASGPGTQYF.

The chain is built from TRBV7-2 and TRBJ2-1, with D maybe TRBD1 (5 bases). CDR3 length: 14 residues. V lost 1 base to trimming and J lost 10 bases, with 14 bases between them. Germline lookup yields CDR1 SGHTA and CDR2 FQGNSA. DNA for the CDR3: TGTGCCAGCAGCTTAGAGGCTTGGGGCAGCGAGCAGTTCTTC. Amino acids: CASSLEAWGSEQFF.

This clone has just one count. V is TRBV6-5 and J is TRBJ1-5, with 7 nucleotides matching TRBD1. From germline, CDR1 is MNHEY and CDR2 SVGAGI. The CDR3 totals 15 residues. With 4 bases clipped from V and 5 bases from J, the junction kept 8 bases outside the gene matches. The CDR3 here is CASSLTGLGDQPQHF. The CDR3 DNA reads as TGTGCCAGCAGTTTGACAGGGCTGGGGGATCAGCCCCAGCATTTT.

This chain connects TRBV2 to TRBJ1-1, with D perhaps TRBD1 (6 bases). Germline CDR1 is SNHLY and CDR2 is FYNNEI. The CDR3 spans 13 residues. Trimming removed 6 bases at V and 6 bases at J, with 14 bases between. This CDR3 is CASRKQGLPEAFF. CDR3 DNA: TGTGCCAGCAGAAAACAGGGACTCCCTGAAGCTTTCTTT. Full variable domain (outside the CDR3, taken from reference TRBV2 and TRBJ1-1): EPEVTQTPSHQVTQMGQEVILRCVPISNHLYFYWYRQILGQKVEFLVSFYNNEISEKSEIFDDQFSVERPDGSNFTLKIRSTKLEDSAMYFCASRKQGLPEAFFGQGTRLTVV.

This chain uses TRBV7-2 with TRBJ2-7, with D perhaps TRBD2 (5 bases). The CDR3 sequence is 14 residues long. Trimming left V 4 bases short and J 2 bases short, with 12 bases between. Germline-derived CDR1 and CDR2 are SGHTA and FQGNSA. The CDR3 DNA follows: TGTGCCAGCAGCTCGGCCGGAGGTACCTACGAGCAGTACTTC. Protein product: CASSSAGGTYEQYF.

The V gene is TRBV28, the J gene TRBJ1-2; D call uncertain. The CDR3 runs 14 residues. Trimming cost V 3 bases and J 1 base, with 9 bases left between them. In germline, CDR1 is MDHEN, CDR2 SYDVKM. The CDR3 is CASSFGPINYGYTF. In DNA, the CDR3 is TGTGCCAGCAGTTTTGGGCCAATTAACTATGGCTACACCTTC.

This chain links TRBV5-1 with TRBJ2-1; D possibly corresponds to TRBD1 (6 bases). The CDR3 is 16 residues long. V dropped 0 bases and J dropped 0 bases, with 10 bases sitting between them. Looked up from germline, CDR1 is SGHRS and CDR2 is YFSETQ. CDR3 in amino acids: CASSLAGQSSYNEQFF. The CDR3 nucleotides are TGCGCCAGCAGCTTGGCCGGACAGAGCTCCTACAATGAGCAGTTCTTC.